This record covers a single T cell receptor beta chain. Only one count was recorded for this clone. Its antigen remains unidentified. No much larger clone exists at a distance of one base, and base qualities are not known. Memory CD4+ T cells were sorted ex vivo from peripheral blood of narcolepsy patients and healthy controls for TCR Vbeta sequencing. These data come from a study of T cells in narcolepsy (dated by TCRdb to 2017 to 2018). A note on the overall study: The study enrolled patients with narcolepsy type 1 or type 2 (NT1, NT2) together with healthy control donors. Autoreactive T cells targeting hypocretin neuron self-antigens (hypocretin, TRIB2) were sought in narcolepsy patients, and TCR Vbeta sequencing was used to track clonotypes in blood and CSF.

CDR1 MGHDK and CDR2 SYGVNS are derived from the germline V gene. V has 10 bases trimmed and J has 4 bases trimmed; junction bases matching no gene number 6. The CDR3, cysteine through phenylalanine, is 12 amino acids long. This entry keeps only the CDR3 DNA: 36 bases, framed from base 1. Summary of the overall study and its limitations: According to the report, autoreactive clonotypes were detected serially in the blood of the same patients and of different patients, but not in healthy controls. No sequences matching autoreactive T cell clones were present in some of the blood memory CD4+ repertoires from patients and controls. Plots that compared CSF and blood CD4+ T cell clonotypes from the same patient highlighted HCRT-specific and TRIB2-specific autoreactive clonotypes. Numbers of sequenced blood memory CD4+ clonotypes were comparable, averaging approximately 42,000 in patients and some 33,000 in controls.

Receptor libraries were prepared by the immunoSEQ multiplex PCR assay. TCRdb mirrors the immuneACCESS table, restricted to in-frame sequences. Some clones are absent from its copies; in checked studies, under half trace to an unresolved V gene, and the reason for the others is unknown. Within this sample are some 23,000 clones, with 70% to 85% of them counted one time only. The ten largest clones take up 0.71% of the sample. Specimen: CD45RA- memory CD4+ T cells from PBMCs. The cell subset or site tag for this specimen amounts to: memory T cells sorted ex vivo from peripheral blood. This sequence was found in a human donor with narcolepsy. The V and J genes are TRBV25-1 and TRBJ1-1; TRBD1 aligns with 7 central bases. DNA sequence: TGTGCCACCGGACAGGAGGGCACTGAAGCTTTCTTT. Its translation is CATGQEGTEAFF.